The 10 T cell receptor beta chains below all came from one sample that was sequenced in a study of blood T cells in healthy people across ages. A sample-barcoded 5' primer and a J-beta primer mix were used in a second PCR of roughly 7 to 11 cycles. TCRdb independently ran MiXCR on the 5' RACE reads; one entry per CDR3 protein. The sample has fewer than 1.5 million distinct CDR3 sequences; 42% are singletons. The sample was blood. Receptors originate from a woman younger than 30 in good health.

This clonotype was observed a handful of times. The chain employs TRBV4-1 and TRBJ1-4, with D possibly being TRBD1 (6 bases). Germline CDR1 reads MGHRA; CDR2 reads YSYEKL. The CDR3 is 16 residues long. The germline V and J ends were trimmed by 4 bases and 5 bases, with 17 bases remaining between them. The CDR3 region is CASSPVFRTENEKLFF. For the CDR3, the DNA is TGCGCCAGCAGCCCGGTGTTTCGGACAGAGAATGAAAAACTGTTTTTT.

J is TRBJ1-2 and V is TRBV5-5; possible D gene TRBD1, 5 bases. CDR3 size: 13 residues. V was trimmed by 7 bases and J by 4 bases, leaving 14 bases between them. The germline gives CDR1 SGHKS, CDR2 YYEKEE (reference sequence). The CDR3 DNA reads as TGTGCCAGCGAGGGGACGACTGGCTATGGCTACACCTTC. It yields the protein CASEGTTGYGYTF.

J is TRBJ2-7 and V is TRBV5-1; D unclear. Germline V gene sequence: CDR1 SGHRS, CDR2 YFSETQ. Trimming removed 0 bases from V and 6 bases from J, with 19 bases in between. CDR3 length: 16 amino acids. DNA for the CDR3: TGCGCCAGCAGCTTGGGGCCCCCGTTCACACGAGGCGAGCAGTACTTC. Residues: CASSLGPPFTRGEQYF.

The J gene is TRBJ2-1, the V gene TRBV3-1, with D possibly matching TRBD2 (6 bases). The CDR3 runs 15 residues. The germline V and J ends were trimmed by 1 base and 5 bases, with 12 bases remaining between them. CDR1 and CDR2 (germline): LGHDT, YNNKEL (reference sequence). DNA for the CDR3: TGTGCCAGCAGCCAAGGGGGGGTCACCCACAATGAGCAGTTCTTC. Protein: CASSQGGVTHNEQFF.

J is TRBJ1-2 and V is TRBV21-1. TRBV21-1 has pseudogene status. The CDR3 length is 13 residues. Written as DNA, the CDR3 is TGTGCCAGCATGCGGAAAAGGCCCTGGGGCTACACCTTC. It is translated as CASMRKRPWGYTF.

For the CDR3, the DNA is TGCGCCAGCAGCCAAGATCAAAGTCCTAGGGGATACAATGAGCAGTTCTTC. It yields the protein CASSQDQSPRGYNEQFF. V gene TRBV4-1 combines with J gene TRBJ2-1; maybe TRBD1 (5 bases). The V and J ends lost 0 bases and 4 bases respectively, with 16 bases between them. The CDR3 consists of 17 residues. Germline assignment: CDR1 MGHRA and CDR2 YSYEKL.

The chain combines TRBV5-1 with TRBJ2-3; D possibly corresponds to TRBD2 (5 bases). CDR3 length: 16 residues. V was pared by 4 bases and J by 2 bases, with 17 bases between. Germline CDR1 reads SGHRS; CDR2 reads YFSETQ. Written as DNA, the CDR3 is TGCGCCAGCAGCCCGACGGGGTCCGAACACACAGATACGCAGTATTTT. Its protein product is CASSPTGSEHTDTQYF.

The rearrangement uses TRBV3-1 and TRBJ2-7; 7 positions agree with TRBD2. Gene TRBJ2-5 matches the end of the DNA better, so the J call may be wrong. The germline gives CDR1 LGHDT, CDR2 YNNKEL (reference sequence). The CDR3 totals 17 residues. The CDR3, as DNA: TGTGCCAGCAGCCCCCTCGTAGGAAAAGCGGGGCGGGAGACCCAGTACTTC. It specifies CASSPLVGKAGRETQYF.

This chain links TRBV20-1 with TRBJ2-7, with no clear D. With 0 bases removed from V and 4 bases from J, the gap between germline ends came to 13 bases. The germline CDR1 and CDR2 sequences are DFQATT and SNEGSKA (reference sequence). The CDR3 spans 14 residues. CDR3 sequence: CSARDLSRLYEQYF. The CDR3 nucleotides are TGCAGTGCTAGAGATCTCTCCAGGTTGTACGAGCAGTACTTC.

The J gene is TRBJ2-5, the V gene TRBV29-1, with 9 bases lining up with TRBD2. V trimming: 4 bases; J trimming: 5 bases; junction bases outside the gene matches: 2. CDR1 is SQVTM, CDR2 ANQGSEA, per germline. CDR3 length: 12 amino acids. The CDR3 protein is CSVAGLAETQYF. In DNA, the CDR3 is TGCAGCGTTGCGGGACTAGCTGAGACCCAGTACTTC. Using reference TRBV29-1 and TRBJ2-5 for the parts outside the CDR3, the full variable domain is SAVISQKPSRDICQRGTSLTIQCQVDSQVTMMFWYRQQPGQSLTLIATANQGSEATYESGFVIDKFPISRPNLTFSTLTVSNMSPEDSSIYLCSVAGLAETQYFGPGTRLLVL.